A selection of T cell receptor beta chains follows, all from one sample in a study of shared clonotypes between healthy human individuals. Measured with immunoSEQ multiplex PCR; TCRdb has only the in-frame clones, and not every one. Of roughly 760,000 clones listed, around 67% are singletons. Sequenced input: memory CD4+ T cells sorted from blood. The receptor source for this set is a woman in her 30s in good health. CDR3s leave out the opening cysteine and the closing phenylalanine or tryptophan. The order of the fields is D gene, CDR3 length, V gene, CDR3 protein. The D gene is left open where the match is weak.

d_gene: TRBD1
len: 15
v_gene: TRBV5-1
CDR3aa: ASSLGQGVLESDTQY

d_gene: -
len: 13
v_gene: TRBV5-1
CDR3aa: ASTDYREAGNTIY

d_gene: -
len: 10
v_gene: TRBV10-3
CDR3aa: ASSTIKGELF

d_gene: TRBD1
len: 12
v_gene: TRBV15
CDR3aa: ATSSQGAHTEAF

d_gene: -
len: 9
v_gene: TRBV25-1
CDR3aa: ASSPAYEQY

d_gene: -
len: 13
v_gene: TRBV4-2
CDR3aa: ASSQLAPTQETQY

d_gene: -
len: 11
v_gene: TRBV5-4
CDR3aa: ASSSTVNTEAF

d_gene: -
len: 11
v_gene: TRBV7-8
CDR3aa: ASSIQGQETQY

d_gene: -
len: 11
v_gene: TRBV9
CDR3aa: ASSAQMNTEAF

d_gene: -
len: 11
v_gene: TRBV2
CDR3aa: ASSETRVYGYT

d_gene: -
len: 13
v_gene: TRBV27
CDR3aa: ASSPGTRNTGELF

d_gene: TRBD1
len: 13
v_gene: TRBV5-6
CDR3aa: ASSGDSMNTGELF

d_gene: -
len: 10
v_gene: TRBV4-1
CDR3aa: ASSQVRDTQY

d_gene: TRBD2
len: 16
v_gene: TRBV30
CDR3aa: AWRSPKPGLARRDEQY

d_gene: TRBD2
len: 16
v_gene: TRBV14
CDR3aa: ASSSVAGGPSGANVLT

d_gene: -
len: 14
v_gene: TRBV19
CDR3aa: ASSIDPRVMNTEAF

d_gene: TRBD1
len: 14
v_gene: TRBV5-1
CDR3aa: ASSLSGTGGGSPLH

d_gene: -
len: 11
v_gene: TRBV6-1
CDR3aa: ASAGRPNEKLF

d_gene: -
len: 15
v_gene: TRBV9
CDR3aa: ASSVDPGTTSYNEQF

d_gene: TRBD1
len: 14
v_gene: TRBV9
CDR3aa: ASSIGTALAKNIQY

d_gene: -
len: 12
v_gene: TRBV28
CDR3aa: ASSLVRGHYGYT

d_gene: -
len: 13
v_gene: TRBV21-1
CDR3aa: ASSKGPAGQETQY

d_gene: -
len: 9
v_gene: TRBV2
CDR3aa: ASTRTTELF

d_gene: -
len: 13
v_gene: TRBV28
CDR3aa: ASSTSIGFSFGYT

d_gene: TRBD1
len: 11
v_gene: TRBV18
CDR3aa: ASQTGDGNTIY

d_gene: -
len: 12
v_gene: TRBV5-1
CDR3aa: ASSVGNSPDTQY

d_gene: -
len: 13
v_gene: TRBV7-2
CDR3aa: ASSLMLAQTDTQY

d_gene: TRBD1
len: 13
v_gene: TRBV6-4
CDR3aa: ASSDQPGTALGQF

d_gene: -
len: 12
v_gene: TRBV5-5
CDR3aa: ASSLGGGNTEAF

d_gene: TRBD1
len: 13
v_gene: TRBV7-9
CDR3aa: ASSLGGTAFNEQF

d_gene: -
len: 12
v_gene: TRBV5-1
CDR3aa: ASSLRETSNEQF

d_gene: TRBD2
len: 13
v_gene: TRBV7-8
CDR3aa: ASSRQREGSYEQY

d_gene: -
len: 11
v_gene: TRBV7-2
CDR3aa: ASSLGDGYEQY

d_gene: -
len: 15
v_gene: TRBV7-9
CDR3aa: ASSSNISPDSNQPQH